The 22 T cell receptor beta chains below come from one sample, sequenced in a study of Ad26.COV2.S vaccination and SARS-CoV-2 variants. The method was immunoSEQ multiplex PCR; TCRdb's version includes in-frame clones alone and lacks a portion of them. Of roughly 500,000 clones detected, approximately 89% appear once; the ten largest clones hold approximately 2.5%. Treatment in this sample: 19 received Ad26.COV2.S at low or high dose, single or two shots; several received placebo; per-sample allocation not given. After the first vaccine or placebo injection, samples were drawn on day 63. This sample comprised peripheral blood, obtained in a trial of Ad26.COV2.S vaccine versus placebo. Source of these receptors: a person aged 18-65 years who received the Ad26.COV2.S COVID-19 vaccine or a placebo.

V and J are TRBV30 and TRBJ1-2; D call uncertain. V gave up 3 bases and J gave up 8 bases, with 10 bases separating them. There are 11 residues in the CDR3. Germline CDR1 reads GTSNPN; CDR2 reads SVGIG (reference sequence). The CDR3 DNA sequence: TGTGCCTGGAGAGCCGGAGAGGGCTACACCTTC. Protein sequence: CAWRAGEGYTF.

The chain is built from TRBV6-1 and TRBJ2-3; possibly TRBD2 for D (6 bases). V lost 2 bases, J lost 2 bases, and 14 bases lay in between. The CDR3 spans 16 residues. CDR1 is MNHNS and CDR2 is SASEGT in the germline V gene. The CDR3 spells CASSESRAGSTDTQYF. The CDR3 nucleotides are TGTGCCAGCAGTGAATCCCGGGCGGGGTCCACAGATACGCAGTATTTT.

This sequence joins TRBV18 and TRBJ1-1; D not resolved. The germline gives CDR1 KGHSH, CDR2 LQKENI. The ends were cut back, 1 base at V and 1 base at J, with 13 bases in the middle. The CDR3 runs to 16 residues. This CDR3 reads CASSPQPGPENTEAFF. In nucleotides, the CDR3 is TGTGCCAGCTCACCACAGCCCGGGCCAGAGAACACTGAAGCTTTCTTT.

The chain carries TRBV4-3 and TRBJ1-1; a possible D gene is TRBD1 (6 bases). Germline V gives CDR1 LGHNA, CDR2 YSLEER. The CDR3 has 16 residues. Trimming cost V 0 bases and J 7 bases, with 18 bases left between them. The CDR3 region has the DNA TGCGCCAGCAGCCAAGATAGTACAGGGCGTGTTGGTGAAGCTTTCTTT. Its protein product is CASSQDSTGRVGEAFF.

V usage is TRBV29-1 and J usage is TRBJ2-1; D ambiguous. From germline, CDR1 is SQVTM and CDR2 ANQGSEA. The CDR3 extends over 14 amino acids. V lost 5 bases, J lost 2 bases, and 13 bases lay in between. CDR3 region: CSVKDREPYNEQFF. The CDR3 DNA is TGCAGCGTTAAGGACCGCGAGCCCTACAATGAGCAGTTCTTC.

The chain is built from TRBV7-2 and TRBJ1-2; D not certain. The germline V gene encodes CDR1 SGHTA and CDR2 FQGNSA. This CDR3 region has 15 residues. The germline V and J ends were trimmed by 0 bases and 5 bases, with 13 bases remaining between them. DNA for the CDR3: TGTGCCAGCAGCTTAGCGGGGTCTAATGGGTATGGCTACACCTTC. Amino acids: CASSLAGSNGYGYTF.

V usage is TRBV18 and J usage is TRBJ2-1; no clear D. Germline CDR1 and CDR2: KGHSH and LQKENI. The CDR3 has 15 amino acids. V was cut by 3 bases and J by 1 base, with 10 bases left in between. The CDR3 DNA reads as TGTGCCAGCTCACCGGGTTCGGTTTCCTACAATGAGCAGTTCTTC. This encodes CASSPGSVSYNEQFF.

V is TRBV5-1 and J is TRBJ2-3; no clear D. CDR1 and CDR2 (germline): SGHRS, YFSETQ. The V and J ends lost 7 bases and 0 bases respectively, with 6 bases between them. This CDR3 comprises 12 residues. CDR3 region: CASAYSTDTQYF. The CDR3 DNA is TGCGCCAGCGCATACAGCACAGATACGCAGTATTTT. The whole variable domain, filled in from reference TRBV5-1 and TRBJ2-3, reads KAGVTQTPRYLIKTRGQQVTLSCSPISGHRSVSWYQQTPGQGLQFLFEYFSETQRNKGNFPGRFSGRQFSNSRSEMNVSTLELGDSALYLCASAYSTDTQYFGPGTRLTVL.

This clone has a single count. The rearrangement links TRBV4-3 to TRBJ2-7; TRBD1 matches at 10 bases. V dropped 2 bases and J dropped 5; count of bases not matched to a gene: 9. The CDR3 is 16 residues long. Germline V gene data show CDR1 as LGHNA and CDR2 as YSLEER. Here the CDR3 reads CASSQWDRGIGNEQYF. CDR3 nucleotides: TGCGCCAGCAGCCAATGGGACAGGGGTATTGGTAACGAGCAGTACTTC.

The chain carries TRBV18 and TRBJ1-1, with D perhaps matching TRBD1 (6 bases). Germline V gene lookup returns CDR1 KGHSH and CDR2 LQKENI. This CDR3 has 15 residues. The V and J ends lost 2 bases and 0 bases respectively, with 10 bases between them. CDR3 in amino acids: CASSPMQGMNTEAFF. The CDR3 DNA sequence: TGTGCCAGCTCACCAATGCAGGGGATGAACACTGAAGCTTTCTTT.

The chain carries TRBV11-3 and TRBJ1-1; D is uncertain. V lost 1 base and J 2 bases, leaving 5 bases between the germline ends. The V gene's germline CDR1 is SGHNT and CDR2 YENEEA. The CDR3 contains 13 residues. The CDR3 spells CASSLGTNTEAFF. The CDR3 region has the DNA TGTGCCAGCAGCTTAGGCACCAACACTGAAGCTTTCTTT.

The chain joins TRBV3-1 (or the pseudogene TRBV3-2) to TRBJ1-2; D perhaps matches TRBD1 (5 bases). The germline V and J ends were trimmed by 5 bases and 5 bases, with 9 bases remaining between them. Per germline, CDR1 LGHDT and CDR2 YNNKEL (reference sequence). The CDR3 sequence is 12 residues long. CDR3 nucleotides: TGTGCCAGCAGCATCGGGGGGTATGGCTACACCTTC. Translation: CASSIGGYGYTF.

Concerning this clone itself: This specimen includes other DNA sequences encoding the same CDR3. The chain uses TRBV6-5 and TRBJ1-1; a possible D gene is TRBD1 (6 bases). Germline V CDR1 and CDR2: MNHEY, SVGAGI. Trimming removed 2 bases at V and 8 bases at J, with 6 bases between. The CDR3 extends over 11 amino acids. In DNA, the CDR3 is TGTGCCAGCAGTTACGGGACAGAAGCTTTCTTT. Its protein product is CASSYGTEAFF.

The V call is TRBV21-1, the J call TRBJ2-1; the table assigns TRBD2, which was not confirmed against the DNA. TRBV21-1 is assigned pseudogene status. The CDR3 loop spans 16 amino acids. In DNA, the CDR3 is TGTGCCAGCATCTTTCTAGCGGGACCTTCCTACAATGAGCAGTTCTTC. As protein: CASIFLAGPSYNEQFF.

The chain uses TRBV7-2 and TRBJ2-5; D remains unclear. Germline V lookup: CDR1 SGHTA, CDR2 FQGNSA. V was pared by 1 base and J by 2 bases, with 11 bases between. This CDR3 comprises 15 residues. As DNA, the CDR3 is TGTGCCAGCAGCTTAGTAGGAGACCGACAAGAGACCCAGTACTTC. Translation gives CASSLVGDRQETQYF.

This clone was counted a few times. This chain links TRBV7-2 with TRBJ1-1; the match to TRBD1 covers 10 bases. The CDR3 consists of 15 residues. The ends lost 3 bases at V and 3 bases at J; junction bases unmatched: 4. Germline CDR1 reads SGHTA; CDR2 reads FQGNSA. The CDR3 is CASSLVTGGYTEAFF. The CDR3 nucleotides read TGTGCCAGCAGCTTGGTGACAGGGGGCTACACTGAAGCTTTCTTT.

V usage is TRBV19 and J usage is TRBJ2-1, with D perhaps assigned TRBD1 or TRBD2 (5 bases each). Trimming cost V 6 bases and J 11 bases, with 17 bases left between them. The CDR3 is made up of 13 amino acids. Germline V gene data show CDR1 as LNHDA and CDR2 as SQIVND (reference sequence). The CDR3 here is CASRGEWDGKQFF. The CDR3 coding sequence is TGTGCCAGTAGAGGCGAGTGGGACGGGAAGCAGTTCTTC.

The chain has TRBV7-3 and TRBJ2-3, with 8 bases aligning to TRBD2. The CDR3 consists of 19 residues. The germline gives CDR1 SGHTA, CDR2 FQGTGA. Losses at the gene ends were 1 base for V and 0 bases for J; bases not matched to a gene: 12. In DNA, the CDR3 is TGTGCCAGCAGCTTAAACCCCCTAACTAGCGGAACTAGCACAGATACGCAGTATTTT. Protein product: CASSLNPLTSGTSTDTQYF.

The chain is built from TRBV28 and TRBJ1-1; TRBD1 matches 7 bases. Germline V gene sequence: CDR1 MDHEN, CDR2 SYDVKM. This CDR3 has 14 amino acids. V lost 6 bases to trimming and J lost 1 base; unmatched junction nucleotides: 5. The CDR3 bases are TGTGCCAGCAGCCCGGGACAGACGAACACTGAAGCTTTCTTT. Amino acid sequence: CASSPGQTNTEAFF.

The chain has TRBV2 and TRBJ2-3; unclear D gene. V was pared by 6 bases and J by 5 bases, with 12 bases between. Germline CDR1 and CDR2: SNHLY and FYNNEI. The length of the CDR3 is 13 residues. In DNA form, the CDR3 reads TGTGCCAGCAGGGAACCTTGGGGAGATACGCAGTATTTT. Encoded protein: CASREPWGDTQYF. The variable domain in full, with the rest retrieved from reference TRBV2 and TRBJ2-3, is EPEVTQTPSHQVTQMGQEVILRCVPISNHLYFYWYRQILGQKVEFLVSFYNNEISEKSEIFDDQFSVERPDGSNFTLKIRSTKLEDSAMYFCASREPWGDTQYFGPGTRLTVL.

The chain has TRBV7-3 and TRBJ2-2; D might be TRBD1 (6 bases). Per germline, CDR1 SGHTA and CDR2 FQGTGA. The V end lost 1 base, the J end lost 6 bases, and 15 bases lay between the germline ends. CDR3 length: 16 residues. The CDR3 is CASSLMGGGGAGELFF. CDR3 bases: TGTGCCAGCAGCTTAATGGGCGGTGGGGGCGCCGGGGAGCTGTTTTTT.

Details on this clone: The same CDR3 can be traced to other DNA sequences in this sample. The chain carries TRBV9 and TRBJ2-1; maybe TRBD1 (5 bases). The CDR3 totals 15 residues. V was cut by 0 bases and J by 1 base, with 8 bases left in between. Germline-derived CDR1 and CDR2 are SGDLS and YYNGEE. The CDR3 DNA sequence: TGTGCCAGCAGCGTAGCTACAGGTTCCTACAATGAGCAGTTCTTC. Its translation: CASSVATGSYNEQFF.